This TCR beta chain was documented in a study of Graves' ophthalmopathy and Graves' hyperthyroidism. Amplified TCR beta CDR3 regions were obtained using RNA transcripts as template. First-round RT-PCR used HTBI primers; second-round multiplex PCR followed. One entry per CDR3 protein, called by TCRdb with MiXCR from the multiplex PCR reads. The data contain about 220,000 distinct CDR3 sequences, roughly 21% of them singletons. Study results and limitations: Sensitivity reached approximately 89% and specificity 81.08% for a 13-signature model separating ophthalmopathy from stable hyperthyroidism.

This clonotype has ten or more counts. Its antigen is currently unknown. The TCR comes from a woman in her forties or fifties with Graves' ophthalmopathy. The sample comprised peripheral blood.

The CDR3 reads CASSPTAVQETQYF. CDR3 nucleotides: TGTGCCAGCAGTCCAACGGCCGTCCAAGAGACCCAGTACTTC. The V gene is TRBV12-3 or TRBV12-4, the J gene TRBJ2-5; D gene uncertain. The CDR3 has 14 amino acids. V was shortened by 5 bases and J by 1 base, with 11 bases between the two germline ends.